This T cell receptor beta chain was recovered during a study of early T cells in non-severe SARS-CoV-2 infection. Study overall: Chains were not paired, and sequencing was done on bulk RNA from unsorted whole blood.

Study-wide results and caveats: There was a bias toward anti-spike CD8 responses in VDJdb matching, which missed private and CD4 specificities.

Trimming took 1 base from V and 1 from J, leaving 11 bases between them. CDR3 length equals 15 residues. CDR1 WSHSY and CDR2 SAAADI come from the germline V gene. This clonotype was observed many times. Its antigen is currently unknown. Attachment of unique molecular identifiers to individual cDNA molecules was performed. TCRdb re-derived calls from the 5' RACE reads in MiXCR, one entry per CDR3 protein. The sample lists 75,000 to 90,000 distinct CDR3 sequences; 15% were seen once. Sample: whole blood. The chain recombines TRBV10-2 with TRBJ2-7; D not resolved. This sequence originates from an adult who was a healthcare worker with PCR-confirmed SARS-CoV-2 infection or an uninfected control (not recorded which). The CDR3 protein is CASSELLGSSYEQYF. The CDR3 DNA sequence: TGCGCCAGCAGTGAGTTATTAGGATCGTCCTACGAGCAGTACTTC.